Listed below are T cell receptor beta chains from one sample, sequenced in a study of blood T cell repertoires in COVID-19. Sequencing was performed with immunoSEQ multiplex PCR; in TCRdb, only in-frame clones are kept and a portion is missing. This sample has some 270,000 clones, with roughly 81% found just once. Specimen: PBMCs or T cells enriched from blood (not recorded which). These receptors all stem from a woman in her 50s who had been exposed to COVID-19. The CDR3 runs from the conserved cysteine through the conserved F or W. A D gene is named only where the DNA matches it firmly. Rows give clone size only sometimes, using once, few, many, or a class for an expanded clone.

TRBV12-3/TRBV12-4	TRBD1	TRBJ2-2	NA	TGTGCCAGCAGGAGGACAGGGTCGGAGCTGTTTTTT	CASRRTGSELFF
TRBV19	NA	TRBJ1-1	NA	TGTGCCAGTAGTCCCGCCCCCTTACAGGGTCGGGACACTGAAGCTTTCTTT	CASSPAPLQGRDTEAFF
TRBV5-4	NA	TRBJ2-3	NA	TGTGCCAGCAGCTTAGGGCGGGCTAGCACAGATACGCAGTATTTT	CASSLGRASTDTQYF
TRBV11-1	TRBD2	TRBJ2-5	NA	TGTGCCACCTCGCGGGGGGCGGGGCCCAGGGAGACCCAGTACTTC	CATSRGAGPRETQYF
TRBV7-2	TRBD2	TRBJ2-3	NA	TGTGCCAGCGTACCCCGGGAGGGGATCCAACTCGGCACAGATACGCAGTATTTT	CASVPREGIQLGTDTQYF
TRBV10-2	NA	TRBJ2-3	NA	TGCGCCAGCTGGGAGGATACGCAGTATTTT	CASWEDTQYF
TRBV28	NA	TRBJ1-2	NA	TGTGCCAGCAGTTTATTCTGGCCCCCGGGCTATGGCTACACCTTC	CASSLFWPPGYGYTF
TRBV19	NA	TRBJ2-1	NA	TGTGCCAGTAAGGTAGACAGCTCCTACAATGAGCAGTTCTTC	CASKVDSSYNEQFF
TRBV5-1	TRBD1	TRBJ2-1	NA	TGCGCCAGCAAGGGACAGAACTACAATGAGCAGTTCTTC	CASKGQNYNEQFF
TRBV6-5	NA	TRBJ2-2	NA	TGTGCCAGCGCGGACTTTGGGGAGCTGTTTTTT	CASADFGELFF
TRBV30	NA	TRBJ1-6	NA	TGTGCCTGGAGCGGGGGCTATAATTCACCCCTCCACTTT	CAWSGGYNSPLHF
TRBV19	NA	TRBJ2-7	NA	TGTGCCAGTAGTATACGGGCGGGGGCAATCTACGAGCAGTACTTC	CASSIRAGAIYEQYF
TRBV30	NA	TRBJ2-2	NA	TGTGCCTGGAGTGTGCAGAGGGTCACCGGGGAGCTGTTTTTT	CAWSVQRVTGELFF
TRBV12-3/TRBV12-4	NA	TRBJ2-7	NA	TGTGCCAGCAGGGTGGCAGGCTCCTACGAGCAGTACTTC	CASRVAGSYEQYF
TRBV29-1	TRBD1	TRBJ1-3	NA	TGCAGCGTGGGGACAGACGGAAACACCATATATTTT	CSVGTDGNTIYF
TRBV27	NA	TRBJ2-3	NA	TGTGCCAGCAGTTCGGGGGACAGCTTCACAGATACGCAGTATTTT	CASSSGDSFTDTQYF
TRBV4-1	NA	TRBJ2-2	NA	TGCGCCAGCAGCAGCTTGGGGGGGCTAACCGGGGAGCTGTTTTTT	CASSSLGGLTGELFF
TRBV6-2/TRBV6-3	NA	TRBJ1-1	NA	TGTGCCAGCAGTTACTCTACAGGGAACACTGAAGCTTTCTTT	CASSYSTGNTEAFF
TRBV5-8	NA	TRBJ1-5	NA	TGTGCCAGCAGCTACTCCCTTGCGCCCCAGCATTTT	CASSYSLAPQHF
TRBV6-5	NA	TRBJ1-1	NA	TGTGCCAGCCGCACCGGGGGTGAAGCTTTCTTT	CASRTGGEAFF
TRBV3-1/TRBV3-2	TRBD1	TRBJ1-3	NA	TGTGCCAGCAGCCACCTCGGGAGACAGGGGGCGAGGGGAAACACCATATATTTT	CASSHLGRQGARGNTIYF
TRBV5-4	TRBD1	TRBJ1-6	NA	TGTGCCAGCAGCCTGGACAGGAATAATTCACCCCTCCACTTT	CASSLDRNNSPLHF
TRBV5-6	TRBD1	TRBJ2-5	NA	TGTGCCAGCAGCTTCGGTCCCCACGGACAGGGAGGAGCGGAGACCCAGTACTTC	CASSFGPHGQGGAETQYF
TRBV15	TRBD1	TRBJ1-6	NA	TGTGCCACCAGCAGAGTGGGACAGGGCAATTCACCCCTCCACTTT	CATSRVGQGNSPLHF
TRBV5-1	NA	TRBJ2-3	once	TGCGCCAGCAGCTTGGAGGGGCGGATCACAGATACGCAGTATTTT	CASSLEGRITDTQYF
TRBV24-1	NA	TRBJ1-1	NA	TGTGCCACCAGTGAGAGCGGAAGCAGCACTGAAGCTTTCTTT	CATSESGSSTEAFF
TRBV5-1	TRBD1	TRBJ2-5	few	TGCGCCAGCAGCCCTACGGCGGGCCAGGACAGGGTTAAGACCCAGTACTTC	CASSPTAGQDRVKTQYF
TRBV5-6	TRBD1	TRBJ1-6	few	TGTGCCAGCAGCTTGACAGGGGTTAATTCACCCCTCCACTTT	CASSLTGVNSPLHF
TRBV5-5	TRBD1	TRBJ1-2	NA	TGTGCCAGCAGCTTTACAGGGGGCCGGGATGGCTACACCTTC	CASSFTGGRDGYTF
TRBV5-1	TRBD1	TRBJ1-2	NA	TGCGCCAGCAGCTTGGACAGGGGTAACTATGGCTACACCTTC	CASSLDRGNYGYTF
TRBV15	NA	TRBJ1-5	few	TGTGCCACCAGCCATAGGTCGCCGGGAAATCAGCCCCAGCATTTT	CATSHRSPGNQPQHF
TRBV6-2/TRBV6-3	NA	TRBJ2-5	few	TGTGCCAGCAGTTACGAAAGGGGAAGAGAGACCCAGTACTTC	CASSYERGRETQYF
TRBV11-2	NA	TRBJ1-3	NA	TGTGCCAGCAGCTCTAGCTCTGGAAACACCATATATTTT	CASSSSSGNTIYF
TRBV7-9	NA	TRBJ1-1	NA	TGTGCCAGCAGCATCCGGGGCCGGGGGGTCCCTGAAGCTTTCTTT	CASSIRGRGVPEAFF
TRBV7-2	NA	TRBJ1-1	NA	TGTGCCAGCAGCTTAGTACTAGGATCGAACACTGAAGCTTTCTTT	CASSLVLGSNTEAFF
TRBV19	TRBD1	TRBJ1-1	NA	TGTGCCAGTACCCACACAGGGGGGAACACTGAAGCTTTCTTT	CASTHTGGNTEAFF